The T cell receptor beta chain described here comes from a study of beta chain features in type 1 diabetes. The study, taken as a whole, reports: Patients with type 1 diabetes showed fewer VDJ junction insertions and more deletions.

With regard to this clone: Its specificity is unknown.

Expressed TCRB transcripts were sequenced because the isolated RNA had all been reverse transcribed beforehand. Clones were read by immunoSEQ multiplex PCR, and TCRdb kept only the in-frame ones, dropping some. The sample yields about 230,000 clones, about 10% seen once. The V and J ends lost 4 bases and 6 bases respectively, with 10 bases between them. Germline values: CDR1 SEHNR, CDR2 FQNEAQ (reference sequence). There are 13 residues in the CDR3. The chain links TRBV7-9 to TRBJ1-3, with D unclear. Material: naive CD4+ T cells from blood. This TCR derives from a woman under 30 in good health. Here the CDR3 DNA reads TGTGCCAGCAGCTCAGGTCCATTAAACACCATATATTTT. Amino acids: CASSSGPLNTIYF.